This T cell receptor beta chain came from a study of T cell responses to AZD1222 COVID-19 vaccine. Libraries were prepared by immunoSEQ multiplex PCR; TCRdb keeps only in-frame clonotypes and omits some of them. The sample yields roughly 4,700 clones, about 88% seen once. In germline, CDR1 is SGHVS, CDR2 FNYEAQ. This CDR3 contains 13 residues. V lost 5 bases and J 8 bases, leaving 15 bases between the germline ends. This chain uses TRBV7-6 with TRBJ1-1; D is uncertain. The sequence derives from an adult who received the AZD1222 COVID-19 vaccine. Material: peripheral blood, obtained 28 days after the second AZD1222 dose. The CDR3 spells CASSPSRSAEAFF. The CDR3 region has the DNA TGTGCCAGCAGCCCCTCCCGGAGCGCGGAAGCTTTCTTT.